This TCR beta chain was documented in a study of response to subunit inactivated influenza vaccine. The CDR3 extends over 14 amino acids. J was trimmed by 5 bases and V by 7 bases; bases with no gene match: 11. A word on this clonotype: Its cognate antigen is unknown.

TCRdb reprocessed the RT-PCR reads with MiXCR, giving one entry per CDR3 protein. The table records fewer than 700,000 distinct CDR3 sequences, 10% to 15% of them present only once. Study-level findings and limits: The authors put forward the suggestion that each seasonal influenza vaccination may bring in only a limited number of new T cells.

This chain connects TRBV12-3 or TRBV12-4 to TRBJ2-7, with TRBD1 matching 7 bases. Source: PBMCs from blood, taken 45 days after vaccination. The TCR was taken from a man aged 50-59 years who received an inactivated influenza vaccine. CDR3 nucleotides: TGTGCCAGCACCCCGACAGGGAAAGTTCACGAGCAGTACTTC. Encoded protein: CASTPTGKVHEQYF.